A selection of T cell receptor beta chains follows, all from one sample in a study of blood T cells in healthy people across ages. TCRdb reprocessed the 5' RACE reads with MiXCR, giving one entry per CDR3 protein. The table lists about 1,600,000 distinct CDR3 sequences, approximately 40% of them singletons. Sequences were obtained from blood. The receptors originated from a woman under 30 in good health. The conserved cysteine and the conserved F or W are not part of the CDR3 here.

11 | . | TRBV20-1 | SATGLADYEQY
12 | TRBJ2-2 | TRBV15 | ATSRGQGTGELF
15 | . | TRBV20-1 | SARNPRTGLNQETQF
14 | TRBJ2-2 | TRBV24-1 | ATSDGGLGVTGELF
13 | TRBJ2-7 | TRBV9 | ASSVGLNQAGEQY
14 | TRBJ2-2 | TRBV10-3 | AISDGTSGNTGELF
13 | . | TRBV20-1 | SASSIIAGAYEQY
14 | TRBJ1-1 | TRBV4-1 | ASSQEKSGSGTEAF
12 | TRBJ2-1 | TRBV30 | AWSSRATGNEQF
17 | TRBJ2-3 | TRBV4-1 | ASSHPRDERQGITDTQY
12 | TRBJ1-1 | TRBV6-6 | ASSSTLRETEAF
11 | TRBJ1-2 | TRBV7-2 | ASSWLNNYGYT
12 | TRBJ2-4 | TRBV20-1 | SAPPGVGKNIQY
15 | TRBJ2-5 | TRBV5-1 | ASSLSVVQGGGETQY
14 | TRBJ1-1 | TRBV12-3/TRBV12-4 | ASSFQGAYLNTEAF
13 | TRBJ2-5 | TRBV20-1 | SASETGGARETQY
14 | TRBJ1-5 | TRBV4-1 | ASSQEFMRSGRPQH
15 | TRBJ1-5 | TRBV4-1 | ASSQEHRRLMNQPQH
15 | TRBJ1-5 | TRBV15 | ATSRKTGTMGNQPQH
17 | TRBJ1-2 | TRBV27 | ASSSIPPFEGASDYGYT
11 | TRBJ2-1 | TRBV25-1 | ASSLIPGNEQF
10 | TRBJ1-5 | TRBV20-1 | SARDGSQPQH
13 | TRBJ1-2 | TRBV28 | ASSLTGGEYYGYT
12 | TRBJ2-1 | TRBV27 | ASRPPGLANEQF
13 | TRBJ1-1 | TRBV30 | AWGQGFGRNTEAF
17 | TRBJ2-1 | TRBV7-2 | ASSLTVSGSKLSYNEQF
11 | TRBJ1-1 | TRBV6-1 | ALLGDLGTEAF
16 | TRBJ2-3 | TRBV10-1 | ASSDRLVGAKKSDTQY
15 | TRBJ2-6 | TRBV12-5 | ASGLGSVTSGANVLT
10 | TRBJ2-1 | TRBV7-2 | ASSFTSVEQF
17 | TRBJ2-2 | TRBV9 | ASSPRGASGGFNTGELF
11 | TRBJ1-2 | TRBV27 | ATAQGPGLGYT
8 | TRBJ1-1 | TRBV3-1 | ASGAPGAF
13 | TRBJ2-1 | TRBV28 | ASRETGTGIYEQF
13 | TRBJ2-7 | TRBV27 | ASSPQGRNSGEQY
10 | TRBJ2-5 | TRBV9 | ASGGGYNEQY
10 | TRBJ2-1 | TRBV2 | ASSGENNEQF
13 | TRBJ2-2 | TRBV3-1 | ASSQFQADTGELF
10 | TRBJ2-3 | TRBV20-1 | SALVGGQTQY
13 | TRBJ1-2 | TRBV7-2 | ASSSPPLGPKGYT
10 | TRBJ2-3 | TRBV6-5 | ASSDTGDMQY